Below are 13 T cell receptor beta chains sequenced from a single sample in a study of shared clonotypes between healthy human individuals. Sequenced by immunoSEQ multiplex PCR; TCRdb stores in-frame clones only, minus some. The sample lists hundreds of thousands of clones, more than 95% occurring once. Source material: naive CD4+ T cells sorted from blood. The sample's subset: CD45RA+ positively selected. These receptor sequences come from a woman in her 30s in good health.

Turning to this clone: This sample also contains other DNA sequences that code for the same CDR3. CDR3 sequence reads: CASSLVLAQETQYF. DNA of the CDR3: TGCGCCAGCAGCTTGGTCCTAGCTCAAGAGACCCAGTACTTC. The chain links TRBV5-1 to TRBJ2-5, with a weak D call TRBD2 (5 bases). V lost 0 bases and J lost 2, with 8 bases in between. The CDR3 is 14 amino acids. Germline V gene data show CDR1 as SGHRS and CDR2 as YFSETQ.

The chain carries TRBV11-3 and TRBJ2-1, with a tentative D call TRBD2 (5 bases). Germline V gene lookup returns CDR1 SGHNT and CDR2 YENEEA. V dropped 1 base and J dropped 7 bases, with 8 bases sitting between them. The CDR3 has 13 amino acids. The CDR3 protein is CASSLGRGNEQFF. CDR3 in DNA: TGTGCCAGCAGCTTAGGCCGAGGGAATGAGCAGTTCTTC. Full variable domain (remainder filled in from reference TRBV11-3 and TRBJ2-1): EAGVVQSPRYKIIEKKQPVAFWCNPISGHNTLYWYLQNLGQGPELLIRYENEEAVDDSQLPKDRFSAERLKGVDSTLKIQPAELGDSAVYLCASSLGRGNEQFFGPGTRLTVL.

This chain links TRBV5-1 with TRBJ2-1, with D possibly being TRBD1 (6 bases). The germline gives CDR1 SGHRS, CDR2 YFSETQ. Deletions cut 1 base from V and 7 bases from J, with 15 bases between. The CDR3 loop spans 15 amino acids. CDR3 sequence: CASSLSTGSWNEQFF. Here the CDR3 DNA reads TGCGCCAGCAGCTTGAGTACAGGGAGCTGGAATGAGCAGTTCTTC.

The chain is built from TRBV28 and TRBJ2-7, with D possibly being TRBD2 (5 bases). Deletions cut 3 bases from V and 0 bases from J, with 9 bases between. Germline-derived CDR1 and CDR2 are MDHEN and SYDVKM. The CDR3 extends over 14 amino acids. This CDR3 is CASSLRAPSYEQYF. For the CDR3, the DNA is TGTGCCAGCAGTTTGAGGGCCCCCTCCTACGAGCAGTACTTC.

This clone has just one count. The chain carries TRBV7-2 and TRBJ2-1, with 8 nucleotides matching TRBD2. In germline, CDR1 is SGHTA, CDR2 FQGNSA. The CDR3 is 16 amino acids. J gave up 4 bases and V 5 bases, and 10 bases lay outside the gene matches. The CDR3 loop reads CASSASGTRVYNEQFF. CDR3 DNA: TGTGCCAGCAGCGCCTCCGGGACTAGAGTTTACAATGAGCAGTTCTTC.

The chain recombines TRBV6-6 with TRBJ1-4; TRBD1 might be the D (5 bases). Germline CDR1 is MNHNY and CDR2 is SVGAGI (reference sequence). V lost 6 bases and J 8 bases, leaving 19 bases between the germline ends. The CDR3 totals 15 residues. CDR3 in amino acids: CASSGGFREGEKLFF. DNA for the CDR3: TGTGCCAGCAGCGGGGGGTTTAGGGAGGGGGAAAAACTGTTTTTT.

V gene TRBV28 combines with J gene TRBJ2-7; perhaps TRBD2 as D (5 bases). V lost 2 bases and J lost 9, with 14 bases in between. CDR3 length: 13 residues. Germline-derived CDR1 and CDR2 are MDHEN and SYDVKM. The DNA of the CDR3 is TGTGCCAGCAGTTTAAACGGCCTGAGCGGGCAGTACTTC. Translation: CASSLNGLSGQYF. Full variable domain (outside the CDR3, taken from reference TRBV28 and TRBJ2-7): DVKVTQSSRYLVKRTGEKVFLECVQDMDHENMFWYRQDPGLGLRLIYFSYDVKMKEKGDIPEGYSVSREKKERFSLILESASTNQTSMYLCASSLNGLSGQYFGPGTRLTVT.

This chain links TRBV4-1 with TRBJ2-1, with 8 bases fitting TRBD2. The CDR3 is 18 residues long. Germline V lookup: CDR1 MGHRA, CDR2 YSYEKL. Unmatched junction bases numbered 20, after V lost 3 bases and J lost 10 bases. CDR3 loop: CASSHGGETGGLIWEQFF. DNA for the CDR3: TGCGCCAGCAGCCACGGGGGAGAGACGGGAGGGTTAATATGGGAGCAGTTCTTC.

CDR3 DNA: TGTGCCAGCAGCCAAGATCGGGCCAAGATGAAGAACACCGGGGAGCTGTTTTTT. Its translation: CASSQDRAKMKNTGELFF. This chain connects TRBV4-2 to TRBJ2-2, with D uncertain. The CDR3 is 18 amino acids. Trimming took 0 bases from V and 1 from J, leaving 15 bases between them. Germline CDR1 LGHNA, CDR2 YNFKEQ.

The chain uses TRBV19 and TRBJ2-5, with D unresolved. Germline values: CDR1 LNHDA, CDR2 SQIVND (reference sequence). V gave up 10 bases and J gave up 4 bases, with 19 bases separating them. The CDR3 is 14 residues long. The CDR3 nucleotides read TGTGCCACCCACGACACGTCAAGGTTAGAGACCCAGTACTTC. Amino acids: CATHDTSRLETQYF.

The genes are TRBV28 and TRBJ2-1, with TRBD2 identical over 8 bases. The CDR3 totals 13 residues. V was clipped by 4 bases and J by 14 bases; unmatched bases: 10. Per the germline V gene, CDR1 is MDHEN and CDR2 is SYDVKM. This chain's CDR3 is CASSSSLLAEEFF. The CDR3 DNA sequence: TGTGCCAGCAGTTCGTCCCTACTAGCGGAAGAGTTCTTC. Based on the CDR3 plus reference TRBV28 and TRBJ2-1, the full variable domain is DVKVTQSSRYLVKRTGEKVFLECVQDMDHENMFWYRQDPGLGLRLIYFSYDVKMKEKGDIPEGYSVSREKKERFSLILESASTNQTSMYLCASSSSLLAEEFFGPGTRLTVL.

This clone was counted once. This chain connects TRBV6-5 to TRBJ1-5; D unclear. Trimming stripped 4 bases from V and 0 bases from J, with 10 bases between. The CDR3 covers 15 residues. Germline V gene data show CDR1 as MNHEY and CDR2 as SVGAGI. Here the CDR3 reads CASSSSDGSNQPQHF. The CDR3 DNA sequence: TGTGCCAGCAGTTCCTCAGACGGTAGCAATCAGCCCCAGCATTTT.

The chain recombines TRBV28 with TRBJ2-5; 9 bases fit TRBD1. This CDR3 region has 15 residues. Per germline, CDR1 MDHEN and CDR2 SYDVKM. After removal of 2 bases from V and 5 bases from J, the junction contained 6 bases not matched to a gene. The CDR3 reads CASSLQGQGGETQYF. The CDR3 region has the DNA TGTGCCAGCAGTTTACAGGGACAGGGTGGCGAGACCCAGTACTTC.